The 22 T cell receptor beta chains below were found in one sample sequenced in a study of T cell repertoires in cytomegalovirus infection. TCRdb re-called the reads through MiXCR, storing one row per CDR3 protein. The data hold roughly 920,000 distinct CDR3 sequences, with about a third observed a single time. These receptors lack a known antigen. The sample consisted of cultured CD8+ T cells from PBMCs, taken from culture after CMV antigen stimulation. The origin of the receptors is a human donor in good health (CMV status not recorded). Some clones in this sample may be carry-over from other donors' samples.

The V and J genes are TRBV15 and TRBJ2-5; TRBD1 or TRBD2 may be the D gene (5 bases each). Germline V gene data show CDR1 as LNHNV and CDR2 as YYDKDF (reference sequence). The CDR3 sequence is 14 residues long. V was pared by 0 bases and J by 5 bases, with 10 bases between. This CDR3 is CATSRDWGGETQYF. CDR3 in DNA: TGTGCCACCAGCAGAGATTGGGGCGGGGAGACCCAGTACTTC.

This clonotype turned up a few times. The CDR3 region is CSARDLQGETYNSPLHF. For the CDR3, the DNA is TGCAGTGCTAGAGACCTACAGGGGGAAACCTATAATTCACCCCTCCACTTT. The chain links TRBV20-1 to TRBJ1-6, with 8 bases matching TRBD1. CDR3 length: 17 amino acids. Germline V gene sequence: CDR1 DFQATT, CDR2 SNEGSKA (reference sequence). V lost 0 bases, J lost 2 bases, and 6 bases stayed unmatched.

The V call is TRBV11-2, the J call TRBJ2-2; no firm D call. CDR1 is SGHAT and CDR2 is FQNNGV in the germline V gene. The CDR3 is made up of 16 amino acids. V was cut by 6 bases and J by 0 bases, with 14 bases left in between. Here the CDR3 DNA reads TGTGCCAGCAGAGATGGATCAGCAGCGAACACCGGGGAGCTGTTTTTT. Its protein product is CASRDGSAANTGELFF.

This chain joins TRBV19 and TRBJ2-2; D may be TRBD2 (5 bases). V lost 5 bases and J 6 bases, leaving 16 bases between the germline ends. Germline V gene lookup returns CDR1 LNHDA and CDR2 SQIVND (reference sequence). The length of the CDR3 is 15 residues. CDR3 loop: CASSRYGEFSGELFF. CDR3 nucleotides: TGTGCCAGTAGTCGGTACGGGGAATTCTCCGGGGAGCTGTTTTTT.

The chain joins TRBV6-2 or TRBV6-3 to TRBJ1-1; D is undetermined. CDR3 length: 12 amino acids. Trimming shortened V by 6 bases and J by 4 bases, and 9 bases separated the two germline ends. From germline, CDR1 is MNHEY and CDR2 SVGEGT. Here the CDR3 reads CASSAQLTEAFF. The CDR3 DNA reads as TGTGCCAGCAGCGCTCAACTCACTGAAGCTTTCTTT.

This clonotype was counted between two and nine times. As DNA, the CDR3 is TGTGCCAGCAGTCAACCGGGACTGACCTACTATGGCTACACCTTC. This codes for CASSQPGLTYYGYTF. The V and J genes are TRBV6-5 and TRBJ1-2; weak D call: TRBD1 (5 bases). The CDR3 consists of 15 residues. The germline CDR1 and CDR2 sequences are MNHEY and SVGAGI. The V end lost 5 bases, the J end lost 3 bases, and 16 bases lay between the germline ends.

This clonotype was picked up a small number of times. The chain joins TRBV10-3 to TRBJ2-5; TRBD1 matches 8 bases. The V gene's germline CDR1 is ENHRY and CDR2 SYGVKD. The CDR3 extends over 14 amino acids. V lost 7 bases and J lost 3; bases outside the gene matches: 7. CDR3 region: CAINSGTGEETQYF. The CDR3 region has the DNA TGTGCCATCAACTCCGGGACAGGCGAAGAGACCCAGTACTTC.

In this sample, this clonotype turned up a few times. The chain uses TRBV12-3 or TRBV12-4 and TRBJ2-1; weak D call: TRBD2 (7 bases). V lost 3 bases and J 2 bases, leaving 17 bases between the germline ends. This CDR3 is 17 amino acids long. Here the CDR3 reads CASSLKGGPPPYNEQFF. The DNA for the CDR3 is TGTGCCAGCAGTTTGAAGGGGGGGCCCCCCCCCTACAATGAGCAGTTCTTC.

This chain links TRBV20-1 with TRBJ1-1, with 7 nucleotides matching TRBD1. Germline V gives CDR1 DFQATT, CDR2 SNEGSKA (reference sequence). V was pared by 0 bases and J by 3 bases, with 7 bases of the junction left unmatched. This CDR3 comprises 15 residues. DNA for the CDR3: TGCAGTGCTAGAGACCGACAGGGTTGGGACACTGAAGCTTTCTTT. This gives the protein CSARDRQGWDTEAFF.

This clonotype was counted many times. This chain connects TRBV27 to TRBJ2-2, with D perhaps TRBD2 (5 bases). The CDR3 is 17 amino acids. CDR1 and CDR2 from the germline V gene are MNHEY and SMNVEV (reference sequence). V shed 3 bases and J shed 1 base, with 15 bases lying between them. CDR3 DNA: TGTGCCAGCAGTTTGGAAAGGGAGCTAGGGAACACCGGGGAGCTGTTTTTT. Protein sequence: CASSLERELGNTGELFF.

The CDR3: CASSPWEGDGYTF. CDR3 bases: TGTGCCAGCAGTCCCTGGGAGGGCGATGGCTACACCTTC. The V gene is TRBV27, the J gene TRBJ1-2, with no clear D. The CDR3 is 13 residues long. V shed 5 bases and J shed 6 bases, with 13 bases lying between them. Germline loops: CDR1 MNHEY, CDR2 SMNVEV (reference sequence).

This clonotype appeared a few times. The chain is built from TRBV19 and TRBJ2-7; the D gene is possibly TRBD1 (6 bases). The CDR3 is made up of 14 amino acids. Germline CDR1 reads LNHDA; CDR2 reads SQIVND (reference sequence). V lost 4 bases to trimming and J lost 3 bases, with 13 bases between them. The CDR3, as DNA: TGTGCCAGTAGTACTTCCGGGACAAACTACGAGCAGTACTTC. This encodes CASSTSGTNYEQYF. The full variable domain, its missing parts supplied by reference TRBV19 and TRBJ2-7, is DGGITQSPKYLFRKEGQNVTLSCEQNLNHDAMYWYRQDPGQGLRLIYYSQIVNDFQKGDIAEGYSVSREKKESFPLTVTSAQKNPTAFYLCASSTSGTNYEQYFGPGTRLTVT.

The chain carries TRBV20-1 and TRBJ1-1; D is unclear. Germline V lookup: CDR1 DFQATT, CDR2 SNEGSKA (reference sequence). This CDR3 comprises 12 residues. V was pared by 6 bases and J by 0 bases, with 8 bases between. CDR3 DNA: TGCAGTGCAGAAACAGTGAACACTGAAGCTTTCTTT. It specifies CSAETVNTEAFF.

The V and J genes are TRBV7-9 and TRBJ2-7, with TRBD2 matching 14 bases. The V segment lost 2 bases and the J segment 3 bases; nucleotides outside the gene matches: 3. The CDR3 has 16 residues. CDR1 and CDR2 (germline): SEHNR, FQNEAQ (reference sequence). CDR3 loop: CASSLIGLAGGYEQYF. The CDR3 DNA is TGTGCCAGCAGCTTAATCGGACTAGCGGGGGGCTACGAGCAGTACTTC.

This chain links TRBV6-2 or TRBV6-3 with TRBJ1-1, with TRBD1 matching 7 bases. CDR1 and CDR2 (germline): MNHEY, SVGEGT. The CDR3 runs 19 residues. Trimming took 0 bases from V and 0 from J; bases not matched to a gene: 13. The CDR3 nucleotides read TGTGCCAGCAGTTACTCGGGGCAGGGGGTCTCTGGGATGAACACTGAAGCTTTCTTT. Its translation: CASSYSGQGVSGMNTEAFF.

This clonotype appeared a few times. This rearrangement joins TRBV7-6 to TRBJ2-1; 11 positions agree with TRBD2. This CDR3 spans 15 amino acids. V shed 5 bases and J 5 bases; nucleotides not matched to a gene: 5. The germline V gene encodes CDR1 SGHVS and CDR2 FNYEAQ. The CDR3 coding sequence is TGTGCCAGCAGCCAAATAGCGGGGGGGAACAATGAGCAGTTCTTC. Translated: CASSQIAGGNNEQFF.

A word on this clonotype: This may be a read error: a much more frequent sequence differs by one nucleotide. V and J are TRBV7-2 and TRBJ2-3; 9 bases are shared with TRBD2. The V gene's germline CDR1 is SGHTA and CDR2 FQGNSA. The CDR3 extends over 16 amino acids. Unmatched junction bases numbered 10, after V lost 5 bases and J lost 4 bases. CDR3 coding DNA: TGTGCCAGCAGCCTTGGGACTAGCTACCCGTCAGATACGCAGTATTTT. This codes for CASSLGTSYPSDTQYF.

This clonotype has only a few counts. The chain couples TRBV6-1 to TRBJ2-3; 8 positions match TRBD2. With V trimmed by 9 bases and J by 0 bases, 2 bases remained unmatched. The CDR3 totals 13 residues. Germline CDR1 and CDR2: MNHNS and SASEGT. For the CDR3, the DNA is TGTGCCAGTTTAGCGGGGAGCACAGATACGCAGTATTTT. This encodes CASLAGSTDTQYF.

Ten or more counts support this clonotype. J is TRBJ2-7 and V is TRBV7-9; D perhaps matches TRBD1 (5 bases). The CDR3 totals 11 residues. The V gene's germline CDR1 is SEHNR and CDR2 FQNEAQ (reference sequence). CDR3 bases: TGTGCCAGCAGCCGTCTACAGGCGTCCGACGTC. This translates into CASSRLQASDV.

This clonotype has more than one count but fewer than ten. The V gene is TRBV12-3 or TRBV12-4, the J gene TRBJ1-5; no clear D. Trimming left V 2 bases short and J 3 bases short, with 11 bases between. This CDR3 is 15 amino acids long. The CDR3 loop is CASSLYLAHNQPQHF. DNA of the CDR3: TGTGCCAGCAGTTTATATTTGGCCCACAATCAGCCCCAGCATTTT.

This clonotype was seen many times. The chain couples TRBV7-2 to TRBJ2-3; D ambiguous. This CDR3 spans 13 amino acids. Germline V CDR1 and CDR2: SGHTA, FQGNSA. Between the trimmed V and J ends, which lost 1 base and 2 bases, there was a span of 4 bases. The CDR3 sequence: CASSLELTDTQYF. The DNA of the CDR3 is TGTGCCAGCAGCTTAGAGCTCACAGATACGCAGTATTTT.

The table lists this clonotype with a few counts. The chain joins TRBV12-3 or TRBV12-4 to TRBJ1-5, with D unresolved. There are 15 residues in the CDR3. V gave up 3 bases and J gave up 5 bases, with 14 bases separating them. CDR3 residues: CASSFNLGPYQPQHF. The CDR3 region has the DNA TGTGCCAGCAGTTTCAATTTGGGCCCTTATCAGCCCCAGCATTTT.